A selection of T cell receptor beta chains follows, all from one sample in a study of identical twins. TCRdb passed the 5' RACE reads through MiXCR, listing each CDR3 protein once. This sample carries about 890,000 distinct CDR3 sequences, roughly 12% of them seen once, and the ten largest clones take roughly 1.6%. Separately, the same data were catalogued under a study of yellow fever vaccine responses in identical twins.

Sequencing input: PBMCs. The receptors originated from a woman between 18 and 30 years old in good health. CDR3s include the opening cysteine and the closing phenylalanine or tryptophan. D genes are given only for firm matches. A clone size is listed for some rows: how often the clone was seen (once, few, many), or a class if it is expanded.

abundance,d_gene,j_gene,v_gene,CDR3aa,CDR3nt
many,TRBD2,TRBJ2-5,TRBV5-1,CASVLKWGLADGETQYF,TGCGCCAGCGTTCTAAAGTGGGGACTAGCGGACGGGGAGACCCAGTACTTC
few,.,TRBJ1-3,TRBV28,CASSLMGLSGNTIYF,TGTGCCAGCAGTTTAATGGGTCTCTCTGGAAACACCATATATTTT
few,.,TRBJ1-2,TRBV6-5,CASTSPGAGYTF,TGTGCCAGCACCTCCCCAGGGGCTGGCTACACCTTC
few,.,TRBJ2-1,TRBV20-1,CSAPGGNEQFF,TGCAGTGCTCCCGGGGGTAATGAGCAGTTCTTC
few,.,TRBJ1-1,TRBV12-3/TRBV12-4,CASSLQLEAFF,TGTGCCAGCAGTTTACAGCTTGAAGCTTTCTTT
.,TRBD1,TRBJ1-6,TRBV6-5,CASSYLQGANSPLHF,TGTGCCAGCAGTTACTTACAGGGGGCGAATTCACCCCTCCACTTT
.,.,TRBJ1-2,TRBV12-3/TRBV12-4,CASSFRPGNGYTF,TGTGCCAGCAGTTTTAGACCGGGCAATGGCTACACCTTC
few,.,TRBJ1-1,TRBV20-1,CSARPQTGFAFF,TGCAGTGCTAGACCCCAGACAGGTTTTGCTTTCTTT
few,TRBD2,TRBJ2-5,TRBV4-2,CASSDPWTSGGALTQYF,TGTGCCAGCAGCGACCCCTGGACTAGCGGGGGGGCGCTAACCCAGTACTTC
.,.,TRBJ2-1,TRBV24-1,CATSDPSANEQFF,TGTGCCACCAGTGACCCATCCGCAAATGAGCAGTTCTTC
many,.,TRBJ1-2,TRBV3-1,CASSKGYNYGYTF,TGTGCCAGCAGCAAAGGGTATAACTATGGCTACACCTTC
few,.,TRBJ1-1,TRBV5-1,CASSLLTGMNTEAFF,TGCGCCAGCAGCTTGCTTACAGGGATGAACACTGAAGCTTTCTTT
many,.,TRBJ2-1,TRBV12-3/TRBV12-4,CASSQLHNEQFF,TGTGCCAGCAGTCAGCTCCACAATGAGCAGTTCTTC
.,.,TRBJ2-7,TRBV7-2,CASSLDQSSSYEQYF,TGTGCCAGCAGCTTAGACCAATCGAGCTCCTACGAGCAGTACTTC
many,TRBD2,TRBJ2-7,TRBV12-3/TRBV12-4,CASSGTSGISYEQYF,TGTGCCAGCAGTGGGACTAGCGGGATCTCCTACGAGCAGTACTTC
many,.,TRBJ1-1,TRBV6-1,CASTDGPPNTEAFF,TGTGCCAGCACCGACGGGCCTCCGAACACTGAAGCTTTCTTT
few,TRBD1,TRBJ1-5,TRBV12-3/TRBV12-4,CASSQQGENGNQPQHF,TGTGCCAGCAGCCAACAGGGGGAAAATGGCAATCAGCCCCAGCATTTT
.,.,TRBJ1-2,TRBV20-1,CSARGTSYGYTF,TGCAGTGCTAGAGGGACCTCCTATGGCTACACCTTC
.,TRBD1,TRBJ1-2,TRBV10-3,CAISDTTGDHGYTF,TGTGCCATCAGTGACACGACAGGGGATCATGGCTACACCTTC
.,TRBD2,TRBJ2-7,TRBV7-9,CASTLGGVNEQYF,TGTGCCAGCACCCTGGGGGGGGTCAACGAGCAGTACTTC
.,.,TRBJ2-5,TRBV2,CASINHRVTGETQYF,TGTGCCAGCATTAACCACAGGGTTACTGGGGAGACCCAGTACTTC
.,.,TRBJ1-1,TRBV20-1,CSARVRTAEAFF,TGCAGTGCTAGAGTGAGGACAGCCGAAGCTTTCTTT
many,TRBD2,TRBJ2-3,TRBV2,CASSEVMGTSGSLTDTQYF,TGTGCCAGCAGTGAAGTAATGGGGACTAGCGGGTCACTAACAGATACGCAGTATTTT
few,TRBD2,TRBJ2-1,TRBV24-1,CATSESLAGGPRDYNEQFF,TGTGCCACCAGTGAGTCACTAGCGGGAGGGCCCAGGGACTACAATGAGCAGTTCTTC
.,TRBD2,TRBJ2-1,TRBV9,CASSVETSGIQQFF,TGTGCCAGCAGCGTAGAAACTAGCGGGATACAGCAGTTCTTC
.,.,TRBJ2-2,TRBV10-3,CATRWGADTGELFF,TGTGCCACCCGGTGGGGCGCGGACACCGGGGAGCTGTTTTTT
.,.,TRBJ2-1,TRBV12-3/TRBV12-4,CASSSEAASNEQFF,TGTGCCAGCAGTTCAGAGGCGGCTAGCAATGAGCAGTTCTTC
few,.,TRBJ1-2,TRBV20-1,CSVQTGGYGYTF,TGCAGTGTCCAAACTGGTGGCTATGGCTACACCTTC
.,.,TRBJ2-3,TRBV24-1,CATSDSLFTVSDTQYF,TGTGCCACCAGTGACTCCCTCTTTACGGTTTCAGATACGCAGTATTTT
few,.,TRBJ2-2,TRBV12-3/TRBV12-4,CASLGWAGELFF,TGTGCCAGCCTGGGTTGGGCCGGGGAGCTGTTTTTT
few,TRBD1,TRBJ2-1,TRBV7-9,CASSGQDYEQFF,TGTGCCAGCAGCGGACAGGACTATGAGCAGTTCTTC
many,TRBD2,TRBJ2-1,TRBV6-4,CASSVRVAGGENEQFF,TGTGCCAGCAGTGTCCGCGTGGCGGGGGGGGAGAATGAGCAGTTCTTC
.,TRBD2,TRBJ2-3,TRBV4-1,CASSRGLAPSTDTQYF,TGCGCCAGCAGCCGGGGACTAGCCCCGAGCACAGATACGCAGTATTTT
few,TRBD2,TRBJ2-7,TRBV2,CASSAIAGSDYEQYF,TGTGCCAGCAGCGCTATAGCGGGCTCCGACTACGAGCAGTACTTC
few,TRBD2,TRBJ2-3,TRBV10-2,CASSAQVSGFTDTQYF,TGCGCCAGCAGTGCCCAAGTTAGCGGGTTCACAGATACGCAGTATTTT
few,TRBD2,TRBJ2-3,TRBV20-1,CSARRPGTTTSTDTQYF,TGCAGTGCTAGGCGTCCCGGGACTACAACTAGCACAGATACGCAGTATTTT
.,.,TRBJ1-3,TRBV27,CASSPSWSSGRNTIYF,TGTGCCAGCAGTCCATCCTGGTCTTCTGGGCGAAACACCATATATTTT
.,.,TRBJ2-1,TRBV19,CASSKNGGFLSYNEQFF,TGTGCCAGTAGTAAAAATGGGGGCTTTCTGTCCTACAATGAGCAGTTCTTC
many,TRBD2,TRBJ2-3,TRBV12-3/TRBV12-4,CASSRLAGANTQYF,TGTGCCAGCAGTCGACTAGCGGGGGCCAATACGCAGTATTTT
few,.,TRBJ1-5,TRBV6-2/TRBV6-3,CASNQFQGRNQPQHF,TGTGCCAGTAATCAGTTTCAGGGCCGCAATCAGCCCCAGCATTTT
few,.,TRBJ2-5,TRBV15,CATSRVTGQYETQYF,TGTGCCACCAGCAGAGTGACGGGGCAGTATGAGACCCAGTACTTC
few,.,TRBJ1-1,TRBV6-1,CASSGGQSTEAFF,TGTGCCAGCAGTGGGGGGCAGTCGACTGAAGCTTTCTTT
.,.,TRBJ1-6,TRBV20-1,CSAPAGGTNSPLHF,TGCAGTGCCCCCGCGGGTGGGACGAATTCACCCCTCCACTTT
.,.,TRBJ2-5,TRBV29-1,CSLTSTAKTQYF,TGCAGCCTAACCTCAACCGCGAAGACCCAGTACTTC